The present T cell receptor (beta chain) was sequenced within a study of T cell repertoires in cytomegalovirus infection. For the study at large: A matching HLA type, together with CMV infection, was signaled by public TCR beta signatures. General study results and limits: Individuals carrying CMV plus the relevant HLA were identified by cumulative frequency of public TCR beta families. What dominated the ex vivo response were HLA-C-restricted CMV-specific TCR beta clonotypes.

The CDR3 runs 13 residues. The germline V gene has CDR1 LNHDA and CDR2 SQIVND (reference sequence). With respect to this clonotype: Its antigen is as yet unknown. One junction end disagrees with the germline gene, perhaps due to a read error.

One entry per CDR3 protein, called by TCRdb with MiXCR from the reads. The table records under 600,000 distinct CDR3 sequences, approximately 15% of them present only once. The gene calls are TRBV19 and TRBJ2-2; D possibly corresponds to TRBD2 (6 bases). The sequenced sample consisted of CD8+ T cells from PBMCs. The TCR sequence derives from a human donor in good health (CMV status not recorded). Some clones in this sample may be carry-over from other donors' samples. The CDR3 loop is CASSTKFGGELLF. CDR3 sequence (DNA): TGTGCCAGTAGTACCAAGTTCGGCGGGGAGCTGCTTTTT.